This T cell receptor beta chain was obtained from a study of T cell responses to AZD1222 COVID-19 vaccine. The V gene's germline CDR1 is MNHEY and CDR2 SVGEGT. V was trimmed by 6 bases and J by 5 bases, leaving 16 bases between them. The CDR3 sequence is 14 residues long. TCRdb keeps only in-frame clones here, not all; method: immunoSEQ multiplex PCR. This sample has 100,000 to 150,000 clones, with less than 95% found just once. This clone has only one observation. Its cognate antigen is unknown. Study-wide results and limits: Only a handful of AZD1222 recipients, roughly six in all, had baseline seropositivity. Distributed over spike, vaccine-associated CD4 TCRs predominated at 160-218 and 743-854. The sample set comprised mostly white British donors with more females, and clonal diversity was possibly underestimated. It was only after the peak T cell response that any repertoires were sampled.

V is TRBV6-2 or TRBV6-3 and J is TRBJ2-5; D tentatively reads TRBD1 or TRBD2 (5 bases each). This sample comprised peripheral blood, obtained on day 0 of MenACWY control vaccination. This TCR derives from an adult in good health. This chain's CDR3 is CASSPIQGVETQYF. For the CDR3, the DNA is TGTGCCAGCAGCCCAATTCAGGGAGTGGAGACCCAGTACTTC.